This T cell receptor (beta chain) came from a study of breast tumors, draining lymph nodes, adjacent tissues. Study-level points and caveats: Tumor and nontumor repertoires were significantly more similar in luminal-like than in basal-like breast cancer. Tumor repertoires ranked between lymph nodes and nontumor tissue in diversity, with V and J gene preferences. Tumor T cell lymph node origin was a supported hypothesis, not proven.

From the multiplex PCR reads, TCRdb called clonotypes with MiXCR, one entry per CDR3 protein. The repertoire holds about 110,000 distinct CDR3 sequences, with 30% as singletons. Breast cancer patients provided tissue from their axillary draining lymph nodes. Looked up from germline, CDR1 is MNHEY and CDR2 is SVGAGI. The trim removed 2 bases at V and 5 bases at J, leaving 9 bases unmatched. The CDR3 runs 16 residues. As concerns this clonotype: The antigen is undetermined.

Sequenced sample: axillary lymph node tissue. This TCR derives from a female donor with breast cancer. Some clones in this sample may be carry-over from other donors' samples. This chain joins TRBV6-5 and TRBJ2-5; the match to TRBD2 covers 9 bases. CDR3 protein: CASSYTGGGARETQYF. DNA for the CDR3: TGTGCCAGCAGTTACACGGGCGGGGGGGCCCGGGAGACCCAGTACTTC.